This TCR beta chain derives from a study of blood T cell repertoires in COVID-19 (dated by TCRdb to the early 2020s). In the study overall: The collaborator samples originated in the United States, Italy and Spain and spanned the acute and convalescent phases of COVID-19. The prospective study material was composed of cDNA or gDNA derived from T cells, B-cell-depleted T cells, or PBMCs. Deeply sampled blood TCRbeta repertoires from subjects exposed to, actively infected with, or recovered from COVID-19 were included in the dataset. The repertoires were released in a freely available public database meant as a resource for research on the immune response to SARS-CoV-2. The samples were drawn from the first 160 participants of the ongoing ImmuneRACE study and from over a thousand subjects provided by 6 global collaborators. Nearly every sample came with metadata listing a de-identified subject ID, COVID-19 status, age in years and sex. Where available, HLA class I and class II types were taken from metadata supplied by the sample provider and were not determined by assay-based typing.

What the research found in general, with its limitations: The quantity of clinical and demographic metadata differed by source and by participant and was supplied without curation.

TCRbeta CDR3 regions were amplified from genomic DNA by means of the immunoSEQ Assay, a bias-controlled multiplex PCR. Under the source paper's analysis protocol: The number of nucleated cells in each sample was estimated by amplification of reference gene primers within the assay. To quantify the absolute abundance of each unique TCRbeta CDR3 rearrangement, sequence reads were collapsed and filtered. For each sample, productive Simpson clonality was calculated as the square root of Simpson's diversity index over productive rearrangements. TCRdb provides this immuneACCESS table in a form limited to in-frame rearrangements. Some clones are lacking; in checked studies, under half of them reflect an unresolved V gene, and why the rest are absent is not known. V, J and clone size were drawn from that table, and D and trimming were deduced from the DNA. The sample yields under 350,000 clones; over 75% were counted once. Together, the top ten hold 6.5% to 8% of the sample.

A word on this clone: This receptor's antigen is unknown. No base-level quality is on record; no much larger clone is a single base apart.

At one collaborating source in Seattle, patients were enrolled during active infection and were followed longitudinally through the course of disease. The collaborating institutions used their own protocols to collect whole blood in K2EDTA tubes. For TCRbeta analysis, collaborators shipped samples in one of three forms: frozen whole blood, isolated PBMCs, or DNA extracted from either of those sample types. This receptor was identified in a woman in her twenties or thirties with COVID-19, enrolled during active disease. The sequencing sample was made of peripheral blood.

The CDR3 region: CATSREPGGGYEQYF. Read as DNA, the sequence is TGTGCCACCAGCAGGGAGCCAGGGGGCGGGTACGAGCAGTACTTC. In this chain, TRBV15 is recombined with TRBJ2-7; TRBD1 fits 8 bases in the junction. The germline V and J ends show losses of 3 bases and 4 bases respectively, and no gene match explains 8 bases of the junction. The CDR1 and CDR2 encoded by the germline V gene (reference sequence) are LNHNV and YYDKDF. Reading from cysteine to phenylalanine, the CDR3 counts 15 amino acids. Solely the CDR3 DNA is kept, with 45 bases framed from the first base.